This TCR beta chain was recovered during a study of cytomegalovirus exposure and HLA in healthy donors. The wider study: From around 180 million T cells, an earlier analysis saw approximately 110 million unique TCR beta sequences.

In the case of this clone: Its target is unknown.

PCR primers comprised 60 Vbeta and 13 Jbeta primers. Here immunoSEQ multiplex PCR was the method, and the copy in TCRdb shows in-frame clones only, minus some. Counted here are some 180,000 clones, about four fifths occurring once; the ten biggest clones make up 1.5% to 2%. Trimming removed 6 bases from V and 1 base from J, with 15 bases in between. CDR1 SQVTM and CDR2 ANQGSEA come from the germline V gene. The CDR3 contains 14 residues. Study-wide results and limits: From TCR beta sequences, most subjects' HLA-A and HLA-B alleles were reportedly predicted accurately. Within an earlier analysis, most TCR beta V segments proved productive either about 90% or about 30% of the time. The likely origin of a cluster of highly shared sequence variants was a sequencing artifact.

The chain is built from TRBV29-1 and TRBJ1-1, with D uncertain. Sequenced input: PBMCs. This clonotype originated in a man aged 35-49 years in good health and CMV-seropositive. CDR3: CSVPLSGKNTEAFF. The CDR3 DNA is TGCAGCGTCCCCCTGAGCGGAAAGAACACTGAAGCTTTCTTT.